These T cell receptor beta chains were read from a single sample in a study of post-analysis software for immune sequencing data. A single record per CDR3 protein comes from TCRdb applying MiXCR to the PCR reads. In the table there are about 770,000 distinct CDR3 sequences, about 45% of which are singletons. The sequencing input was blood. The receptors here all came from a girl aged 10-17 years with multiple sclerosis. The CDR3 runs from the conserved cysteine through the conserved F or W. A D gene is named only where the DNA matches it firmly. Some rows have no size entry. The others give once, few or many, or a class for an expanded clone.

TRBV6-5	15	TRBJ1-1	-	-	CASSKAGAMNTEAFF	TGTGCCAGCAGCAAAGCGGGGGCAATGAACACTGAAGCTTTCTTT
TRBV2	14	TRBJ2-1	-	TRBD2	CASRETSRLGEQFF	TGTGCCAGCAGGGAGACTAGCAGGCTGGGGGAGCAGTTCTTC
TRBV9	16	TRBJ2-3	few	-	CASSVGGGGPTDTQYF	TGTGCCAGCAGCGTAGGCGGCGGAGGACCCACAGATACGCAGTATTTT
TRBV7-7	15	TRBJ2-1	-	TRBD2	CASSLSGLAGDEQFF	TGTGCTAGCAGCTTGTCGGGACTAGCGGGCGATGAGCAGTTCTTC
TRBV6-5	14	TRBJ2-1	-	TRBD2	CASSETSGHNEQFF	TGTGCCAGCAGTGAGACTAGCGGACACAATGAGCAGTTCTTC
TRBV9	15	TRBJ2-1	-	-	CASSVDWGPLNEQFF	TGTGCCAGCAGCGTAGACTGGGGGCCCCTTAATGAGCAGTTCTTC
TRBV30	13	TRBJ1-6	-	-	CAWSAGQSTPLHF	TGTGCCTGGAGTGCCGGACAGTCTACACCCCTCCACTTT
TRBV12-3/TRBV12-4	16	TRBJ2-7	few	-	CASSRIRDSSFYEQYF	TGTGCCAGCAGCCGGATCCGGGACTCGAGCTTCTACGAGCAGTACTTC
TRBV6-1	15	TRBJ2-5	few	TRBD2	CASSLLASGSETQYF	TGTGCCAGCAGTCTTTTGGCTAGCGGAAGCGAGACCCAGTACTTC
TRBV6-5	14	TRBJ2-7	many	-	CASSPTGPPYEQYF	TGTGCCAGCAGTCCCACGGGGCCCCCCTACGAGCAGTACTTC
TRBV7-2	15	TRBJ2-4	-	TRBD2	CASSQGLAAKNIQYF	TGTGCCAGCAGCCAGGGACTAGCGGCGAAAAACATTCAGTACTTC